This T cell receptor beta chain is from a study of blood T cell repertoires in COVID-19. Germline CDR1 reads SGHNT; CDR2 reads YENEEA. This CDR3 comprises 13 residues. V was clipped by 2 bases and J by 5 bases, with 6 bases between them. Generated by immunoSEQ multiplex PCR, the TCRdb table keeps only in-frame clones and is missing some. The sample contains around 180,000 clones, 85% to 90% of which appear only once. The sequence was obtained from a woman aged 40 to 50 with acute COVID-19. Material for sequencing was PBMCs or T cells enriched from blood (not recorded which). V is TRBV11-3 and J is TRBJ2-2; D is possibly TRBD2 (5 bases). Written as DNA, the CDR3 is TGTGCCAGCAGCTTACGGGAAACCGGGGAGCTGTTTTTT. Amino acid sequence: CASSLRETGELFF.